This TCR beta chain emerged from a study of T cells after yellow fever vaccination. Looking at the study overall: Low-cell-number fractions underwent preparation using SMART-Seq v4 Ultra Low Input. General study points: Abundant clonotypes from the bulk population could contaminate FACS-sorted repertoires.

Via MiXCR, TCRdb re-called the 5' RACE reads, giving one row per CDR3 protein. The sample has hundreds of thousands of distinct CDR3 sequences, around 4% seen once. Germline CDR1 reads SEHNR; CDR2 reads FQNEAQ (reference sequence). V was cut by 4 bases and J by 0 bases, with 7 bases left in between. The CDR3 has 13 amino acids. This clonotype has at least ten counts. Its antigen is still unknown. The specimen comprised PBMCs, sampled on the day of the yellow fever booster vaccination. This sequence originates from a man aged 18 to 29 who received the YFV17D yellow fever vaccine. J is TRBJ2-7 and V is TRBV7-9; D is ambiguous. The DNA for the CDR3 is TGTGCCAGCAGCTCCCCTAACTCCTACGAGCAGTACTTC. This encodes CASSSPNSYEQYF.